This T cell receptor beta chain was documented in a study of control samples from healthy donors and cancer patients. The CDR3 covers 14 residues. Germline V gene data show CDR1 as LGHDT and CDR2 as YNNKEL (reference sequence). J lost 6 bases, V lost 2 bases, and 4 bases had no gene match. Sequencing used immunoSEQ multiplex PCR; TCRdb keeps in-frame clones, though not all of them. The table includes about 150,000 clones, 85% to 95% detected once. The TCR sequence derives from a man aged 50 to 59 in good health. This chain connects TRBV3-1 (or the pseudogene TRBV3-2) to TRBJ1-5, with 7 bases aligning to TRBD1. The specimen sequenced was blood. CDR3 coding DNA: TGTGCCAGCAGCCAACAGCCAGGGGGTCAGCCCCAGCATTTT. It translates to CASSQQPGGQPQHF.